One and the same sample provided the 23 T cell receptor beta chains below, sequenced in a study of blood T cells in healthy people across ages (dated by TCRdb to 2014 to 2015). The protocol used for the library was 5' RACE. Sequenced using an Illumina HiSeq 2500. A second PCR of roughly 7 to 11 cycles was performed with a sample-barcoded 5' primer and a J-beta primer mix. In TCRdb, the public reads were trimmed at Q25 with fastp and aligned with MiXCR, with productive beta chains retained. CDR3 protein duplicates are merged, each entry listing the most common genes and DNA. For this sample the table gives under 850,000 distinct CDR3 sequences, of which about 37% were detected only once. Roughly 13% of the sample is taken by the ten largest. Sequencing was done on a sample of blood. Receptors originate from a man aged 18 to 30 in good health.

This clonotype was counted only a few times. This chain links TRBV12-3 or TRBV12-4 with TRBJ1-1; D call uncertain. Between the trimmed V and J ends, which lost 2 bases and 0 bases, there was a span of 16 bases. The CDR3 runs to 17 residues. The CDR3 DNA follows: TGTGCCAGCAGTTTAAAAACGGACGGGTTTATGAACACTGAAGCTTTCTTT. It codes for CASSLKTDGFMNTEAFF.

In this sample, this clonotype turned up many times. J is TRBJ2-1 and V is TRBV29-1; 7 positions match TRBD2. V lost 4 bases, J lost 2 bases, and 5 bases stayed unmatched. The CDR3 runs to 14 residues. Per the germline V gene, CDR1 is SQVTM and CDR2 is ANQGSEA. The DNA for the CDR3 is TGCAGCGTTGTAGAGGGAGGGACCTACAATGAGCAGTTCTTC. Translated: CSVVEGGTYNEQFF.

This clonotype appeared once. The chain recombines TRBV9 with TRBJ2-7, with 11 bases matching TRBD2. Unmatched junction bases numbered 11, after V lost 0 bases and J lost 3 bases. The CDR3 spans 18 residues. Germline loops: CDR1 SGDLS, CDR2 YYNGEE. CDR3 coding DNA: TGTGCCAGCAGCGTAGGGCTACAGGGGACTAGCGGTTACTACGAGCAGTACTTC. Translated, it gives CASSVGLQGTSGYYEQYF.

This clonotype was detected a few times. The gene calls are TRBV7-2 and TRBJ2-5; D is unresolved. Germline loops: CDR1 SGHTA, CDR2 FQGNSA. The CDR3 extends over 13 amino acids. Trimming left V 5 bases short and J 2 bases short, with 9 bases between. Written as DNA, the CDR3 is TGTGCCAGCAGCGACGTCCAGCAAGAGACCCAGTACTTC. Amino acid sequence: CASSDVQQETQYF.

This chain joins TRBV7-3 and TRBJ1-1; no firm D call. V was cut by 5 bases and J by 1 base, with 8 bases left in between. Per the germline V gene, CDR1 is SGHTA and CDR2 is FQGTGA. The CDR3 extends over 13 amino acids. Here the CDR3 reads CASSNDGNTEAFF. Here the CDR3 DNA reads TGTGCCAGCAGCAACGACGGGAACACTGAAGCTTTCTTT.

The chain recombines TRBV5-6 with TRBJ2-3; weak D call: TRBD2 (5 bases). Trimming took 6 bases from V and 8 from J, leaving 22 bases between them. The length of the CDR3 is 15 residues. The V gene's germline CDR1 is SGHDT and CDR2 YYEEEE. The CDR3 spells CASTLLRPGSVTQYF. Here the CDR3 DNA reads TGTGCCAGCACCCTCCTTAGGCCGGGGAGTGTTACGCAGTATTTT.

This clonotype was detected only a few times. The chain links TRBV30 to TRBJ2-4; 7 nucleotides line up with TRBD2. The J call could be wrong; TRBJ2-7 is a better fit for the DNA end. The CDR3 totals 17 residues. In germline, CDR1 is GTSNPN, CDR2 SVGIG (reference sequence). DNA for the CDR3: TGTGCCTGGAGTACCCCGATTCGGGGGGACCGGACCTACGAGCAGTACTTC. It translates to CAWSTPIRGDRTYEQYF.

This clonotype has only a few counts. The chain carries TRBV27 and TRBJ2-4; D is unresolved. The ends were cut back, 2 bases at V and 2 bases at J, with 7 bases in the middle. The CDR3 has 14 residues. Per germline, CDR1 MNHEY and CDR2 SMNVEV (reference sequence). CDR3 coding DNA: TGTGCCAGCAGTTTAGGTGACACCAAAAACATTCAGTACTTC. It yields the protein CASSLGDTKNIQYF.

On this clonotype itself: This may be a read error: a much more frequent sequence differs by one nucleotide. The rearrangement links TRBV7-2 to TRBJ2-6; D gene uncertain. CDR1 is SGHTA, CDR2 FQGNSA, per germline. V was clipped by 0 bases and J by 3 bases, with 6 bases between them. The CDR3 is 15 amino acids. CDR3 DNA sequence: TGTGCCAGCAGCTTAGCGGTAGTTGGGGCCAACGTCCTGACTTTC. Translated, it gives CASSLAVVGANVLTF.

V usage is TRBV12-3 or TRBV12-4 and J usage is TRBJ2-4, with 9 nucleotides matching TRBD1. Trimming took 3 bases from V and 13 from J; bases not matched to a gene: 34. The CDR3 loop spans 22 amino acids. The CDR3 here is CASSFGTGTRGPYRLFFKEQYF. The CDR3 nucleotides are TGTGCCAGCAGTTTTGGGACAGGGACCCGAGGGCCCTACCGCCTCTTTTTCAAGGAGCAGTACTTC.

V usage is TRBV6-6 and J usage is TRBJ2-2; D gene unclear. V lost 6 bases, J lost 2 bases, and 10 bases lay in between. The V gene's germline CDR1 is MNHNY and CDR2 SVGAGI (reference sequence). This CDR3 has 14 amino acids. CDR3 nucleotides: TGTGCCAGCAGCTCCTCGAGAAACACCGGGGAGCTGTTTTTT. Translating gives CASSSSRNTGELFF.

This clonotype appeared once. Since a much larger clone is just one base distant, this may be a read error. The chain has TRBV15 and TRBJ2-3; possibly TRBD1 for D (6 bases). V shed 4 bases and J shed 4 bases, with 24 bases lying between them. The CDR3 runs 18 residues. In germline, CDR1 is LNHNV, CDR2 YYDKDF (reference sequence). The CDR3 nucleotides are TGTGCCACCAGCACAGTGGGAGCTACGGACAGAATCTCAGATACGCAGTATTTT. Residues: CATSTVGATDRISDTQYF.

V and J are TRBV3-1 and TRBJ2-1, with 13 bases identical to TRBD2. Germline CDR1 is LGHDT and CDR2 is YNNKEL (reference sequence). The CDR3 sequence is 13 residues long. The ends lost 10 bases at V and 7 bases at J; junction bases unmatched: 4. CDR3 bases: TGTGCCACAGGGACTAGCGGGAAAAATGAGCAGTTCTTC. Residues: CATGTSGKNEQFF.

V is TRBV10-3 and J is TRBJ2-5, with 7 bases aligning to TRBD1. Germline V gene sequence: CDR1 ENHRY, CDR2 SYGVKD. Germline trimming cut 3 bases from V and 11 bases from J; bases unmatched to any gene: 15. The CDR3 sequence is 15 residues long. This CDR3 reads CAISDFRDSLNEQYF. CDR3 DNA sequence: TGTGCCATCAGTGACTTTCGGGACAGCCTGAATGAGCAGTACTTC.

This chain connects TRBV29-1 to TRBJ2-7; D gene unclear. Trimming removed 0 bases from V and 5 bases from J, with 8 bases in between. The CDR3 has 12 residues. The germline CDR1 and CDR2 sequences are SQVTM and ANQGSEA. The DNA of the CDR3 is TGCAGCGTTGAAGAATCAGAGGACGAGCAGTACTTC. This codes for CSVEESEDEQYF.

The chain uses TRBV9 and TRBJ2-1; D is unresolved. CDR1 SGDLS and CDR2 YYNGEE come from the germline V gene. With 0 bases removed from V and 5 bases from J, the gap between germline ends came to 9 bases. The CDR3 contains 14 residues. This CDR3 reads CASSVVADNNEQFF. CDR3 coding DNA: TGTGCCAGCAGCGTAGTCGCTGATAACAATGAGCAGTTCTTC.

This clonotype was seen a few times. The chain recombines TRBV15 with TRBJ2-5; 14 positions match TRBD2. Losses at the gene ends were 3 bases for V and 1 base for J; bases not matched to a gene: 4. This CDR3 comprises 17 residues. CDR1 LNHNV and CDR2 YYDKDF come from the germline V gene (reference sequence). CDR3 bases: TGTGCCACCAGCAGTTGGGGACTAGCGGGGGTCCAAGAGACCCAGTACTTC. It encodes CATSSWGLAGVQETQYF.

The chain carries TRBV7-8 and TRBJ2-5; possibly TRBD2 for D (5 bases). Germline lookup yields CDR1 SGHVS and CDR2 FQNEAQ. The CDR3 spans 12 residues. Deletions cut 5 bases from V and 12 bases from J, with 16 bases between. This CDR3 reads CASSQTGSPEYF. CDR3 nucleotide sequence: TGTGCCAGCAGCCAAACGGGGTCTCCCGAGTACTTC.

The chain combines TRBV7-3 with TRBJ2-2; the D gene is possibly TRBD1 (7 bases). The germline V and J ends were trimmed by 5 bases and 1 base, with 14 bases remaining between them. CDR1 SGHTA and CDR2 FQGTGA come from the germline V gene. The CDR3 has 16 residues. DNA of the CDR3: TGTGCCAGCAGCCCCCAGGGGGGACAGAACACCGGGGAGCTGTTTTTT. This sequence encodes CASSPQGGQNTGELFF.

The genes are TRBV5-6 and TRBJ2-1; D not resolved. Trimming took off 0 bases at V and 9 bases at J, with 7 bases between the two ends. Germline CDR1 SGHDT, CDR2 YYEEEE. The CDR3 runs 12 residues. CDR3 residues: CASSLGTREQFF. CDR3 in DNA: TGTGCCAGCAGCTTGGGGACGCGTGAGCAGTTCTTC.

The chain joins TRBV20-1 to TRBJ2-2; D not resolved. Germline-derived CDR1 and CDR2 are DFQATT and SNEGSKA (reference sequence). Trimming left V 4 bases short and J 3 bases short, with 9 bases between. This CDR3 has 13 amino acids. The CDR3 protein is CSATYPDTGELFF. CDR3 DNA: TGCAGTGCTACCTACCCCGACACCGGGGAGCTGTTTTTT.

The chain employs TRBV7-3 and TRBJ2-5; the match to TRBD2 covers 7 bases. CDR3 size: 13 residues. J gave up 5 bases and V 4 bases, and 4 bases lay outside the gene matches. Germline CDR1 reads SGHTA; CDR2 reads FQGTGA. DNA of the CDR3: TGTGCCAGCAGCTGGACTAGAGGGGAGACCCAGTACTTC. This translates into CASSWTRGETQYF.

As regards this clonotype: Germline and junction disagree at one end, which may indicate a read error. The chain employs TRBV7-2 and TRBJ2-3, with TRBD2 as a possible D gene (5 bases). This CDR3 spans 15 amino acids. Germline assignment: CDR1 SGHTA and CDR2 FQGNSA. The CDR3 is CAGSLRGQSPDTQYF. The CDR3 coding sequence is TGTGCCGGCAGCTTAAGAGGGCAGTCCCCAGATACGCAGTATTTT.